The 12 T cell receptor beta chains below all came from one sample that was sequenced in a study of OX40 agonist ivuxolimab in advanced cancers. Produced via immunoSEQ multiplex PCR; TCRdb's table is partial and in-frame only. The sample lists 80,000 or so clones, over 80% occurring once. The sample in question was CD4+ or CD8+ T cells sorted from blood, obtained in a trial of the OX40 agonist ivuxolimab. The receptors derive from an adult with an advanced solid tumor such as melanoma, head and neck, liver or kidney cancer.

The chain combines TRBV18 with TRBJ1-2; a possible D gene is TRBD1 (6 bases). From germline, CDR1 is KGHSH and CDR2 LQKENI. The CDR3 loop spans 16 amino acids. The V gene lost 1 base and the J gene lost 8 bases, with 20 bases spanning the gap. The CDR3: CASSPQLQTQGGGYTF. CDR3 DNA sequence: TGTGCCAGCTCACCACAACTCCAAACACAGGGTGGCGGCTACACCTTC. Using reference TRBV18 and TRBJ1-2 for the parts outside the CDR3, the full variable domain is NAGVMQNPRHLVRRRGQEARLRCSPMKGHSHVYWYRQLPEEGLKFMVYLQKENIIDESGMPKERFSAEFPKEGPSILRIQQVVRGDSAAYFCASSPQLQTQGGGYTFGSGTRLTVV.

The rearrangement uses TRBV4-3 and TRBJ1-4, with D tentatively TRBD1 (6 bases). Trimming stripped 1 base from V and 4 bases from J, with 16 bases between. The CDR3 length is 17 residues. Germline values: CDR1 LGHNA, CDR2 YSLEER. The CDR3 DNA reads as TGCGCCAGCAGCCAAGCTCTATCCGGGGGGCATAATGAAAAACTGTTTTTT. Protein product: CASSQALSGGHNEKLFF.

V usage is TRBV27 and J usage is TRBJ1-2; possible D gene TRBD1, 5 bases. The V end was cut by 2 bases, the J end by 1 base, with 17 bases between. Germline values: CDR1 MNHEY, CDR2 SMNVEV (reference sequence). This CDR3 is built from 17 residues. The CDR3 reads CASSLSFRDGVNYGYTF. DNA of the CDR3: TGTGCCAGCAGTTTAAGTTTTCGGGACGGAGTTAACTATGGCTACACCTTC.

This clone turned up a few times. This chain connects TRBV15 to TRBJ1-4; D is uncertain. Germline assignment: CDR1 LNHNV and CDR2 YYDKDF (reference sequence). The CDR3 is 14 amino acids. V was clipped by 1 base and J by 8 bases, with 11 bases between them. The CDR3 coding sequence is TGTGCCACCAGCAGAGGGGATTCAAAGGAAAAACTGTTTTTT. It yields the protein CATSRGDSKEKLFF.

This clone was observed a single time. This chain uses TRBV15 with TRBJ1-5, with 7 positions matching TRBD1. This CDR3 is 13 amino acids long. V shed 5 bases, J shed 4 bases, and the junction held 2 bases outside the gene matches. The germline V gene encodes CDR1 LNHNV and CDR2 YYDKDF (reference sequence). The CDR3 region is CATSEDRNQPQHF. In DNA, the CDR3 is TGTGCCACCAGCGAGGACAGGAATCAGCCCCAGCATTTT.

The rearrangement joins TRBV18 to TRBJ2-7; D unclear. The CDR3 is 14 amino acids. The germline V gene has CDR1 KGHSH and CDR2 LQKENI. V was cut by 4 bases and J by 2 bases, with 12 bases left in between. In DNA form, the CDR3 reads TGTGCCAGCTCACGTAACACAGACGCCTACGAGCAGTACTTC. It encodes CASSRNTDAYEQYF.

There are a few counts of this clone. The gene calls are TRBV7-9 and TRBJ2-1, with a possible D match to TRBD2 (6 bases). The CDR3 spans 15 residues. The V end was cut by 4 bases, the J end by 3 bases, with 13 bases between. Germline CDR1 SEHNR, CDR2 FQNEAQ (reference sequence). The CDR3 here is CASSYSGDFYNEQFF. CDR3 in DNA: TGTGCCAGCAGCTATTCGGGGGACTTCTACAATGAGCAGTTCTTC.

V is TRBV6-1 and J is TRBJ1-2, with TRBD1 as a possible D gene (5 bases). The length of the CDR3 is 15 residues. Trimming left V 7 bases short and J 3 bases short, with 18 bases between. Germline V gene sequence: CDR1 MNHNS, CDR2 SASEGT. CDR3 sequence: CASTPREGYDYGYTF. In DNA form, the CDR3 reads TGTGCCAGCACCCCCAGGGAGGGGTATGACTATGGCTACACCTTC.

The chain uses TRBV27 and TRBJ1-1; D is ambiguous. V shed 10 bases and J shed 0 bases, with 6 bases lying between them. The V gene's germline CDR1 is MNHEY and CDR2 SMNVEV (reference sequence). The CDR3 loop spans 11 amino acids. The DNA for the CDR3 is TGTGCCAAGAAGATGAACACTGAAGCTTTCTTT. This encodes CAKKMNTEAFF.

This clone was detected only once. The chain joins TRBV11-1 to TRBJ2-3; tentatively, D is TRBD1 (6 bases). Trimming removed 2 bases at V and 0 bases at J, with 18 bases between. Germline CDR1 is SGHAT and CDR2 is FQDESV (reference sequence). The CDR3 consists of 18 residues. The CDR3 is CASSLYQGPTTSTDTQYF. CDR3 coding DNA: TGTGCCAGCAGCTTATATCAGGGGCCGACTACTAGCACAGATACGCAGTATTTT.

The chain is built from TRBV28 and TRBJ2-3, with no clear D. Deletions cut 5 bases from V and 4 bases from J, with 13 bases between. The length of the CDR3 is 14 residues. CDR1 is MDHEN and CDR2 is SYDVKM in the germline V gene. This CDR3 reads CASSDGRGADTQYF. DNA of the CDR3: TGTGCCAGCAGTGATGGACGTGGGGCAGATACGCAGTATTTT.

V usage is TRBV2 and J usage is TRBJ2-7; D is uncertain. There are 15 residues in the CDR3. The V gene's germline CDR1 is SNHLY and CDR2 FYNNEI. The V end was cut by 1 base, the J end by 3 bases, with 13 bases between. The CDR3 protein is CASSEGLGNYYEQYF. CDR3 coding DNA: TGTGCCAGCAGTGAAGGTTTGGGGAATTACTACGAGCAGTACTTC.